The 19 T cell receptor beta chains in this list originate from one sample, sequenced in a study of T cell responses to AZD1222 COVID-19 vaccine. The method was immunoSEQ multiplex PCR; TCRdb's version includes in-frame clones alone and lacks a portion of them. This table has 100,000 to 150,000 clones, more than 75% appearing once. The sample was peripheral blood, taken on day 0 of AZD1222 vaccination. These receptors were taken from an adult in good health.

V is TRBV5-1 and J is TRBJ1-2; D is unresolved. Trimming pared 2 bases from V and 2 bases from J, leaving 7 bases between. The germline V gene has CDR1 SGHRS and CDR2 YFSETQ. The CDR3 loop spans 13 amino acids. CDR3 in DNA: TGCGCCAGCAGCTTTCAGGACAACTATGGCTACACCTTC. Its translation is CASSFQDNYGYTF.

The rearrangement joins TRBV7-8 to TRBJ1-1; unclear D gene. This CDR3 is 13 amino acids long. The V and J ends lost 3 bases and 2 bases respectively, with 7 bases between them. Germline CDR1 and CDR2: SGHVS and FQNEAQ. CDR3 sequence: CASSFGRNTEAFF. CDR3 coding DNA: TGTGCCAGCAGCTTCGGGAGAAACACTGAAGCTTTCTTT.

The J gene is TRBJ1-1, the V gene TRBV28; D gene unclear. The CDR3 loop spans 14 amino acids. V was pared by 6 bases and J by 5 bases, with 16 bases between. The V gene's germline CDR1 is MDHEN and CDR2 SYDVKM. CDR3 bases: TGTGCCAGCAGCCCCTCCCCCCGGGGAACTGAAGCTTTCTTT. This encodes CASSPSPRGTEAFF.

The chain combines TRBV9 with TRBJ2-7; D perhaps matches TRBD2 (6 bases). The germline gives CDR1 SGDLS, CDR2 YYNGEE. The CDR3 is made up of 15 amino acids. Between the trimmed V and J ends, which lost 0 bases and 1 base, there was a span of 11 bases. CDR3 region: CASSVGVGGSYEQYF. As DNA, the CDR3 is TGTGCCAGCAGCGTAGGGGTGGGGGGTTCCTACGAGCAGTACTTC.

V and J are TRBV19 and TRBJ1-2; the match to TRBD1 covers 7 bases. After removal of 5 bases from V and 5 bases from J, the junction contained 14 bases not matched to a gene. CDR1 is LNHDA and CDR2 is SQIVND in the germline V gene (reference sequence). The CDR3 is 16 residues long. CDR3 amino acids: CASSGGKGGFLYGYTF. For the CDR3, the DNA is TGTGCCAGTAGTGGCGGCAAAGGGGGCTTTTTATATGGCTACACCTTC.

The gene calls are TRBV27 and TRBJ1-6; 12 positions agree with TRBD1. CDR1 and CDR2 (germline): MNHEY, SMNVEV (reference sequence). This CDR3 is 14 amino acids long. J was trimmed by 11 bases and V by 6 bases; bases with no gene match: 5. The CDR3 sequence is CASRTGTGGTPLHF. In DNA, the CDR3 is TGTGCCAGCAGGACCGGGACAGGGGGCACACCCCTCCACTTT.

The chain carries TRBV9 and TRBJ2-1; TRBD2 matches at 7 bases. CDR1 and CDR2 from the germline V gene are SGDLS and YYNGEE. This CDR3 has 14 residues. With 2 bases clipped from V and 4 bases from J, the junction kept 3 bases outside the gene matches. The CDR3 is CASSVGLPYNEQFF. The CDR3, as DNA: TGTGCCAGCAGCGTGGGACTACCTTACAATGAGCAGTTCTTC.

The chain recombines TRBV9 with TRBJ2-1; 7 positions agree with TRBD1. The trim removed 1 base at V and 7 bases at J, leaving 5 bases unmatched. In germline, CDR1 is SGDLS, CDR2 YYNGEE. This CDR3 is 14 amino acids long. For the CDR3, the DNA is TGTGCCAGCAGCGTATGGACAGGAGTAAATGAGCAGTTCTTC. Amino acids: CASSVWTGVNEQFF. The variable domain in full, with the rest retrieved from reference TRBV9 and TRBJ2-1, is DSGVTQTPKHLITATGQRVTLRCSPRSGDLSVYWYQQSLDQGLQFLIQYYNGEERAKGNILERFSAQQFPDLHSELNLSSLELGDSALYFCASSVWTGVNEQFFGPGTRLTVL.

The chain joins TRBV5-1 to TRBJ2-7; 10 nucleotides agree with TRBD2. Germline V CDR1 and CDR2: SGHRS, YFSETQ. J lost 4 bases, V lost 4 bases, and 5 bases had no gene match. This CDR3 region has 14 residues. This CDR3 is CASSEPSGSYEQYF. CDR3 nucleotide sequence: TGCGCCAGCAGCGAGCCTAGCGGGAGTTACGAGCAGTACTTC.

The chain is built from TRBV10-2 and TRBJ2-1, with 9 bases fitting TRBD2. V lost 6 bases and J lost 4; bases outside the gene matches: 4. Germline CDR1 is WSHSY and CDR2 is SAAADI. This CDR3 is 14 amino acids long. As DNA, the CDR3 is TGCGCCAGCAGCGCTAGCGGGATTTACAATGAGCAGTTCTTC. Translation: CASSASGIYNEQFF.

This clone was observed a handful of times. This rearrangement joins TRBV2 to TRBJ2-1; TRBD2 aligns across 9 bases. Trimming removed 4 bases from V and 3 bases from J; junction bases left unmatched: 7. The germline V gene has CDR1 SNHLY and CDR2 FYNNEI. CDR3 length: 16 amino acids. CDR3: CASSALAGRNYNEQFF. In DNA form, the CDR3 reads TGTGCCAGCAGTGCTCTAGCGGGGCGAAACTACAATGAGCAGTTCTTC.

The chain uses TRBV3-1 (or the pseudogene TRBV3-2) and TRBJ2-2, with TRBD2 identical over 13 bases. Germline lookup yields CDR1 LGHDT and CDR2 YNNKEL (reference sequence). This CDR3 has 17 residues. The J segment lost 4 bases and the V segment lost 4 bases, leaving 6 bases of the junction unmatched. CDR3 DNA: TGTGCCAGCAGCCGCCTAACTAGCGGGGGGGCCACCGGGGAGCTGTTTTTT. It yields the protein CASSRLTSGGATGELFF.

The chain has TRBV27 and TRBJ1-1; tentatively, D is TRBD1 (6 bases). The CDR3 is made up of 16 amino acids. V lost 2 bases to trimming and J lost 4 bases, with 17 bases between them. Germline CDR1 is MNHEY and CDR2 is SMNVEV (reference sequence). The CDR3, as DNA: TGTGCCAGCAGTTTAGAGCCCGGGGGGCGAAGCACTGAAGCTTTCTTT. Protein: CASSLEPGGRSTEAFF.

The rearrangement uses TRBV5-1 and TRBJ2-7, with D perhaps TRBD2 (5 bases). The germline V gene encodes CDR1 SGHRS and CDR2 YFSETQ. The V gene lost 4 bases and the J gene lost 6 bases, with 17 bases spanning the gap. CDR3 length equals 14 residues. The CDR3, as DNA: TGCGCCAGCAGCAGGACCCGGGATAGCCTCGAGCAGTACTTC. Residues: CASSRTRDSLEQYF. The complete variable domain, with remaining parts taken from reference TRBV5-1 and TRBJ2-7, reads KAGVTQTPRYLIKTRGQQVTLSCSPISGHRSVSWYQQTPGQGLQFLFEYFSETQRNKGNFPGRFSGRQFSNSRSEMNVSTLELGDSALYLCASSRTRDSLEQYFGPGTRLTVT.

The chain couples TRBV10-2 to TRBJ1-1; D is possibly TRBD1 (5 bases). Trimming took 4 bases from V and 2 from J, leaving 23 bases between them. CDR3 size: 18 residues. Germline CDR1 and CDR2: WSHSY and SAAADI. This chain's CDR3 is CASSVRGSLSAVNTEAFF. The CDR3 coding sequence is TGCGCCAGCAGTGTACGGGGCTCCCTTTCGGCTGTAAACACTGAAGCTTTCTTT.

The genes are TRBV4-2 and TRBJ2-7, with D uncertain. Germline values: CDR1 LGHNA, CDR2 YNFKEQ. With 4 bases removed from V and 1 base from J, the gap between germline ends came to 11 bases. CDR3 size: 14 residues. CDR3 region: CASSRPGASYEQYF. The CDR3, as DNA: TGTGCCAGCAGCCGGCCGGGTGCTTCCTACGAGCAGTACTTC.

The CDR3 sequence: CARVEYRGPGPYEQYF. The CDR3, as DNA: TGCGCCAGGGTTGAGTACAGGGGGCCGGGCCCTTACGAGCAGTACTTC. The V gene is TRBV10-1, the J gene TRBJ2-7, with 9 nucleotides matching TRBD1. CDR1 is WNHNN, CDR2 SYGVQD, per germline (reference sequence). V lost 9 bases and J lost 4; bases outside the gene matches: 16. The CDR3 contains 16 residues.

This chain connects TRBV6-5 to TRBJ2-7, with TRBD1 matching over 7 bases. In germline, CDR1 is MNHEY, CDR2 SVGAGI. The CDR3 is 13 amino acids. The J segment lost 6 bases and the V segment lost 6 bases, leaving 8 bases of the junction unmatched. The CDR3 DNA reads TGTGCCAGCAGCCCAGGACAGGCCCTCGAGCAGTACTTC. This translates into CASSPGQALEQYF.

V is TRBV5-1 and J is TRBJ1-1, with no clear D. Trimming cost V 6 bases and J 1 base, with 7 bases left between them. Germline V gives CDR1 SGHRS, CDR2 YFSETQ. The CDR3 is 12 amino acids. Written as DNA, the CDR3 is TGCGCCAGCAAAGAGGGGAACACTGAAGCTTTCTTT. Encoded protein: CASKEGNTEAFF.